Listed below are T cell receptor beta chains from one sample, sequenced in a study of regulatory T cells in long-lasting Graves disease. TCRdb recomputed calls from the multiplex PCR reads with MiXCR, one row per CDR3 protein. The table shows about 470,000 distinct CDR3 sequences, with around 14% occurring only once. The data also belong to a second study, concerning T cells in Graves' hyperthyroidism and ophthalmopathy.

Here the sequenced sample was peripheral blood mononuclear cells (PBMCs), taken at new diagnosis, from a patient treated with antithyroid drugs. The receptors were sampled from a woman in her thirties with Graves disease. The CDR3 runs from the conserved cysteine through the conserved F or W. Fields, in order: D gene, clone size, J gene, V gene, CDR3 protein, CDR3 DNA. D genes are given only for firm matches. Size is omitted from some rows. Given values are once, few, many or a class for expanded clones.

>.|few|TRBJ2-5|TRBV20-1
CSAIGQTQETQYF
TGCAGTGCTATCGGGCAGACCCAAGAGACCCAGTACTTC
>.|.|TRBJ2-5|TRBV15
CATSRDQGPWETQYF
TGTGCCACCAGCAGAGATCAGGGCCCCTGGGAGACCCAGTACTTC
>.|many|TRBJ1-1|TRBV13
CASSLGQKEAFF
TGTGCCAGCAGCTTAGGCCAAAAAGAAGCTTTCTTT
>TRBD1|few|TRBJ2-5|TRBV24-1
CATGDRASPGETQYF
TGTGCCACCGGAGACAGGGCCTCCCCTGGGGAGACCCAGTACTTC
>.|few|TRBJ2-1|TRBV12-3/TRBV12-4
CASSFRENEQFF
TGTGCCAGCAGCTTCCGGGAGAATGAGCAGTTCTTC
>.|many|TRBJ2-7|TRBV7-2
CASSLSIGTLTYEQYF
TGTGCCAGCAGCCTGAGCATAGGGACCCTCACCTACGAGCAGTACTTC
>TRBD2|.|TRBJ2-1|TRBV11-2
CASSFAAGVPTLYNEQFF
TGTGCCAGCAGCTTCGCAGCGGGAGTTCCAACTTTATACAATGAGCAGTTCTTC
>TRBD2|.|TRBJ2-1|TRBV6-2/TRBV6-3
CASSYGRANNEQFF
TGTGCCAGCAGTTACGGGAGGGCCAACAATGAGCAGTTCTTC
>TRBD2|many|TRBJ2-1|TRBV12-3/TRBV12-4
CASSPRTSGSLNYNEQFF
TGTGCCAGCAGTCCACGGACTAGCGGCTCCTTAAACTACAATGAGCAGTTCTTC
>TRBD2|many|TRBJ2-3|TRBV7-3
CASSPGSLLTSGRGTDTQYF
TGTGCCAGCAGCCCGGGCAGCCTTTTGACTAGCGGGAGAGGGACAGATACGCAGTATTTT
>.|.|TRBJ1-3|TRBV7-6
CASSLAGVRKLSSGNTIYF
TGTGCCAGCAGCTTAGCAGGGGTCCGGAAACTGAGCTCTGGAAACACCATATATTTT
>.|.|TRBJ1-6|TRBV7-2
CASSLRVSPLHF
TGTGCCAGCAGCTTAAGGGTTTCACCCCTCCACTTT
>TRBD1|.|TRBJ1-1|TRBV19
CASSTKTGFTEAFF
TGTGCCAGTAGTACGAAGACAGGGTTCACTGAAGCTTTCTTT
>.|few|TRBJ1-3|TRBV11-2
CASSPTTGSGNTIYF
TGTGCCAGCAGCCCGACCACAGGGTCTGGAAACACCATATATTTT
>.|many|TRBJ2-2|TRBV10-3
CAIQTGTGELFF
TGTGCCATCCAAACGGGGACCGGGGAGCTGTTTTTT
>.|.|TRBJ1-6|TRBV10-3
CAISVGGISYNSPLHF
TGTGCCATCAGTGTAGGGGGGATCTCCTATAATTCACCCCTCCACTTT